Following are 25 T cell receptor beta chains from one sample sequenced in a study of immune cell composition in non-small cell lung cancer. The repertoire was sequenced with immunoSEQ multiplex PCR; TCRdb's copy has only in-frame clones and lacks some. Among 5,500 to 7,000 clones listed, roughly 78% were seen once. The sequencing sample was made of lung tumor tissue. The source is a human donor with non-small cell lung cancer.

This clone was detected a few times. The chain combines TRBV5-4 with TRBJ2-7; D is possibly TRBD1 (6 bases). Germline values: CDR1 SGHNT, CDR2 YYREEE (reference sequence). Trimming stripped 3 bases from V and 5 bases from J, with 18 bases between. This CDR3 has 15 amino acids. The CDR3 here is CASSSQGDSRNEQYF. As DNA, the CDR3 is TGTGCCAGCAGCTCACAGGGCGACAGCCGGAACGAGCAGTACTTC.

The chain has TRBV5-1 and TRBJ2-1; tentatively, D is TRBD1 (5 bases). Germline V gene sequence: CDR1 SGHRS, CDR2 YFSETQ. V was pared by 4 bases and J by 8 bases, with 19 bases between. The CDR3 spans 15 residues. The CDR3 nucleotides are TGCGCCAGCAGCCCCTTAGGTGGCAGGGTCCATGAGCAGTTCTTC. Its translation: CASSPLGGRVHEQFF.

This chain joins TRBV28 and TRBJ2-7; D gene uncertain. CDR3 size: 13 residues. Between the trimmed V and J ends, which lost 3 bases and 3 bases, there was a span of 9 bases. The germline gives CDR1 MDHEN, CDR2 SYDVKM. The CDR3 DNA reads TGTGCCAGCAGTTTGCCGCGGAGCTACGAGCAGTACTTC. It is translated as CASSLPRSYEQYF.

The chain recombines TRBV6-6 with TRBJ2-7; D is perhaps TRBD1 (5 bases). This CDR3 region has 15 residues. The germline V gene has CDR1 MNHNY and CDR2 SVGAGI (reference sequence). Trimming removed 8 bases at V and 5 bases at J, with 22 bases between. The CDR3 DNA follows: TGTGCCAGCTTCCTGGGGCCAGGGTCTCTACACGAGCAGTACTTC. Translated: CASFLGPGSLHEQYF.

The rearrangement joins TRBV10-3 to TRBJ1-6; D perhaps matches TRBD1 (6 bases). Trimming cost V 6 bases and J 0 bases, with 9 bases left between them. The CDR3 loop spans 15 amino acids. The germline V gene has CDR1 ENHRY and CDR2 SYGVKD. The CDR3 DNA sequence: TGTGCCATCAGAACAGGGAGCTCCTATAATTCACCCCTCCACTTT. The encoded protein is CAIRTGSSYNSPLHF.

The chain employs TRBV11-2 and TRBJ2-1, with TRBD2 matching over 8 bases. The CDR3 extends over 11 amino acids. Germline V gene sequence: CDR1 SGHAT, CDR2 FQNNGV. J gave up 14 bases and V 3 bases, and 3 bases lay outside the gene matches. The CDR3 nucleotides read TGTGCCAGCAGCTTTGTGACTAGCGAGTTCTTC. It is translated as CASSFVTSEFF.

There are a few counts of this clone. The chain couples TRBV7-9 to TRBJ1-1; 7 bases map to TRBD1. Unmatched junction bases numbered 11, after V lost 0 bases and J lost 13 bases. The CDR3 runs to 14 residues. Germline V gene data show CDR1 as SEHNR and CDR2 as FQNEAQ (reference sequence). CDR3 sequence reads: CASSLASGQADGFF. The DNA for the CDR3 is TGTGCCAGCAGCTTAGCGTCAGGACAGGCCGATGGTTTCTTT. Drawing the rest from reference TRBV7-9 and TRBJ1-1, the complete variable domain is DTGVSQNPRHKITKRGQNVTFRCDPISEHNRLYWYRQTLGQGPEFLTYFQNEAQLEKSRLLSDRFSAERPKGSFSTLEIQRTEQGDSAMYLCASSLASGQADGFFGQGTRLTVV.

This chain links TRBV25-1 with TRBJ1-4; D is unclear. This CDR3 spans 13 amino acids. Germline CDR1 is MGHDK and CDR2 is SYGVNS. Trimming took 4 bases from V and 5 from J, leaving 8 bases between them. CDR3 bases: TGTGCCAGCAGTGTCCCCGGGAATGAAAAACTGTTTTTT. It translates to CASSVPGNEKLFF. Looking up the rest from reference TRBV25-1 and TRBJ1-4 gives the full variable domain: EADIYQTPRYLVIGTGKKITLECSQTMGHDKMYWYQQDPGMELHLIHYSYGVNSTEKGDLSSESTVSRIRTEHFPLTLESARPSHTSQYLCASSVPGNEKLFFGSGTQLSVL.

The chain employs TRBV11-2 and TRBJ1-6, with 9 bases lining up with TRBD1. Germline V gene data show CDR1 as SGHAT and CDR2 as FQNNGV. The CDR3 has 17 amino acids. J was trimmed by 9 bases and V by 2 bases; bases with no gene match: 11. The CDR3 nucleotides are TGTGCCAGCAGCTTAATTAGGACAGGGGATAAGGCTTCACCCCTCCACTTT. Translating it yields CASSLIRTGDKASPLHF.

The chain couples TRBV10-2 to TRBJ2-1; D is possibly TRBD2 (5 bases). CDR3 size: 14 residues. CDR1 and CDR2 from the germline V gene are WSHSY and SAAADI. Trimming removed 8 bases at V and 6 bases at J, with 17 bases between. The DNA for the CDR3 is TGCGCCAGCGCCCCTGGCGGGTCAGGCAATGAGCAGTTCTTC. Translating it yields CASAPGGSGNEQFF.

The genes are TRBV10-1 and TRBJ2-7; TRBD2 is a possible D gene (5 bases). Trimming cost V 6 bases and J 6 bases, with 12 bases left between them. CDR1 is WNHNN and CDR2 is SYGVQD in the germline V gene (reference sequence). CDR3 length: 12 amino acids. CDR3 in amino acids: CASSFDEGEQYF. DNA for the CDR3: TGCGCCAGCAGCTTCGACGAGGGCGAGCAGTACTTC.

J is TRBJ1-1 and V is TRBV15; 7 positions match TRBD1. Germline trimming cut 5 bases from V and 5 bases from J; bases unmatched to any gene: 14. Germline CDR1 reads LNHNV; CDR2 reads YYDKDF (reference sequence). The CDR3 sequence is 16 residues long. Written as DNA, the CDR3 is TGTGCCACCAGCCCACGACGACAGGGACTGGGGACTGAAGCTTTCTTT. This encodes CATSPRRQGLGTEAFF.

In its sample, this clone was seen once. The rearrangement uses TRBV15 and TRBJ2-5, with D tentatively TRBD2 (5 bases). The CDR3 length is 13 residues. The germline V gene encodes CDR1 LNHNV and CDR2 YYDKDF (reference sequence). V lost 0 bases to trimming and J lost 6 bases, with 8 bases between them. The CDR3 bases are TGTGCCACCAGCAGAGATCTAGCACAGACCCAGTACTTC. Translation gives CATSRDLAQTQYF. The full variable domain, completed using reference TRBV15 and TRBJ2-5, is DAMVIQNPRYQVTQFGKPVTLSCSQTLNHNVMYWYQQKSSQAPKLLFHYYDKDFNNEADTPDNFQSRRPNTSFCFLDIRSPGLGDTAMYLCATSRDLAQTQYFGPGTRLLVL.

The CDR3 DNA reads as TGTGCCAGCAGCTTCTGGGACAGGAATCAGCCCCAGCATTTT. Its translation: CASSFWDRNQPQHF. This chain uses TRBV5-6 with TRBJ1-5; 8 positions agree with TRBD1. Trimming took 2 bases from V and 4 from J; bases not matched to a gene: 2. CDR3 length: 14 residues. The germline gives CDR1 SGHDT, CDR2 YYEEEE.

V usage is TRBV14 and J usage is TRBJ2-7; weak D call: TRBD2 (5 bases). CDR3 length: 12 amino acids. Trimming stripped 4 bases from V and 11 bases from J, with 15 bases between. Germline CDR1 reads SGHDN; CDR2 reads FVKESK. CDR3 nucleotides: TGTGCCAGCAGCCCCGGGTGGGGAGTGGAGTACTTC. Amino acid sequence: CASSPGWGVEYF. Full variable domain (outside the CDR3, taken from reference TRBV14 and TRBJ2-7): EAGVTQFPSHSVIEKGQTVTLRCDPISGHDNLYWYRRVMGKEIKFLLHFVKESKQDESGMPNNRFLAERTGGTYSTLKVQPAELEDSGVYFCASSPGWGVEYFGPGTRLTVT.

The CDR3 loop reads CASGSGGSQYNSPLHF. As DNA, the CDR3 is TGTGCTAGTGGCTCCGGCGGCAGCCAGTATAATTCACCCCTCCACTTT. The chain uses TRBV12-5 and TRBJ1-6; D gene unclear. Germline values: CDR1 LGHNT, CDR2 FRNRAP. This CDR3 comprises 16 residues. V was pared by 6 bases and J by 4 bases, with 16 bases between.

The rearrangement uses TRBV28 and TRBJ1-5; 11 bases align to TRBD1. The CDR3 length is 15 residues. With V trimmed by 5 bases and J by 3 bases, 3 bases remained unmatched. Germline CDR1 reads MDHEN; CDR2 reads SYDVKM. The CDR3 coding sequence is TGTGCCAGCAGTCGGACAGGGGGCGTCAATCAGCCCCAGCATTTT. Protein: CASSRTGGVNQPQHF.

The rearrangement links TRBV5-5 to TRBJ1-2; D possibly corresponds to TRBD1 (6 bases). CDR1 is SGHKS, CDR2 YYEKEE, per germline (reference sequence). This CDR3 contains 13 residues. The germline V and J ends were trimmed by 3 bases and 8 bases, with 14 bases remaining between them. This chain's CDR3 is CASSWRGAEGYTF. The DNA for the CDR3 is TGTGCCAGCAGCTGGCGGGGGGCTGAGGGCTACACCTTC. The full variable domain, rest sourced from reference TRBV5-5 and TRBJ1-2, is DAGVTQSPTHLIKTRGQQVTLRCSPISGHKSVSWYQQVLGQGPQFIFQYYEKEERGRGNFPDRFSARQFPNYSSELNVNALLLGDSALYLCASSWRGAEGYTFGSGTRLTVV.

The sample holds a few counts of this clone. The rearrangement links TRBV7-9 to TRBJ2-5, with TRBD2 matching 12 bases. Germline-derived CDR1 and CDR2 are SEHNR and FQNEAQ (reference sequence). V shed 5 bases, J shed 0 bases, and the junction held 4 bases outside the gene matches. There are 16 residues in the CDR3. As DNA, the CDR3 is TGTGCCAGCAGCCTCGGGACTAGCGGGTACCAAGAGACCCAGTACTTC. Residues: CASSLGTSGYQETQYF.

The chain carries TRBV27 and TRBJ2-4; 8 bases align to TRBD1. Germline assignment: CDR1 MNHEY and CDR2 SMNVEV (reference sequence). This CDR3 is built from 16 residues. The J segment lost 0 bases and the V segment lost 5 bases, leaving 6 bases of the junction unmatched. The CDR3 reads CASSPTGAEAKNIQYF. CDR3 DNA: TGTGCCAGCAGTCCGACAGGGGCTGAAGCCAAAAACATTCAGTACTTC.

This clone was picked up a small number of times. CDR3 coding DNA: TGTGCCAGCTCGCCGTCAGGGGGTCGGAATTCACCCCTCCACTTT. Protein product: CASSPSGGRNSPLHF. This chain joins TRBV18 and TRBJ1-6; 7 bases fit TRBD1. The CDR3 totals 15 residues. CDR1 is KGHSH, CDR2 LQKENI, per germline. Unmatched junction bases numbered 9, after V lost 6 bases and J lost 7 bases. Combining the CDR3 with reference TRBV18 and TRBJ1-6 gives the whole variable domain NAGVMQNPRHLVRRRGQEARLRCSPMKGHSHVYWYRQLPEEGLKFMVYLQKENIIDESGMPKERFSAEFPKEGPSILRIQQVVRGDSAAYFCASSPSGGRNSPLHFGNGTRLTVT.

The chain joins TRBV5-1 to TRBJ2-7, with a weak D call TRBD2 (6 bases). CDR1 and CDR2 from the germline V gene are SGHRS and YFSETQ. CDR3 length: 15 residues. Trimming cost V 4 bases and J 1 base, with 15 bases left between them. In DNA form, the CDR3 reads TGCGCCAGCAGCGTGCGACTAGGAGGGTCCTACGAGCAGTACTTC. Translating it yields CASSVRLGGSYEQYF.

The chain joins TRBV11-2 to TRBJ2-7; 9 bases are shared with TRBD1. Looked up from germline, CDR1 is SGHAT and CDR2 is FQNNGV. CDR3 size: 17 residues. Unmatched junction bases numbered 11, after V lost 4 bases and J lost 1 base. This CDR3 reads CASSSSMWGQGSYEQYF. The CDR3 DNA reads TGTGCCAGCAGCTCTAGCATGTGGGGACAGGGATCCTACGAGCAGTACTTC.

V usage is TRBV4-3 and J usage is TRBJ1-2; 9 bases are a match to TRBD1. CDR1 and CDR2 from the germline V gene are LGHNA and YSLEER. The ends lost 0 bases at V and 4 bases at J; junction bases unmatched: 9. The CDR3 has 17 amino acids. This CDR3 is CASSQDPMTGGSYGYTF. In nucleotides, the CDR3 is TGCGCCAGCAGCCAAGATCCCATGACAGGGGGATCCTATGGCTACACCTTC.

The V gene is TRBV15, the J gene TRBJ1-4; 9 nucleotides line up with TRBD1. The CDR3 totals 19 residues. Germline values: CDR1 LNHNV, CDR2 YYDKDF (reference sequence). J was trimmed by 0 bases and V by 0 bases; bases with no gene match: 8. CDR3 sequence: CATSRDVGQGPATNEKLFF. The CDR3 coding sequence is TGTGCCACCAGCAGAGATGTGGGACAGGGACCTGCAACTAATGAAAAACTGTTTTTT.